The 9 T cell receptor beta chains in this list originate from one sample, sequenced in a study of T cells in women clearing cervical HPV infection. Sequencing used immunoSEQ multiplex PCR; TCRdb keeps in-frame clones, though not all of them. In all, the sample yields roughly 20,000 clones. The sample was blood buffy coat. These receptors came from a woman aged 18 to 75 with a cervical HPV16 infection that either progressed to CIN3+ or cleared (not recorded which).

The DNA read from the CDR3 is TGTGCCAGTAGTATCAGGGAGGTCTATGGC. Its translation: CASSIREVYG. The entire CDR3 protein is CASSIREVYGYTF. The chain combines TRBV19 with TRBJ1-2, with D perhaps TRBD1 (5 bases). The CDR3 end falls 3 residues outside the read, so it is completed with the germline J gene. This CDR3 is built from 13 residues. V lost 3 bases and J 4 bases, leaving 9 bases between the germline ends. CDR1 and CDR2 from the germline V gene are LNHDA and SQIVND (reference sequence). Based on the CDR3 plus reference TRBV19 and TRBJ1-2, the full variable domain is DGGITQSPKYLFRKEGQNVTLSCEQNLNHDAMYWYRQDPGQGLRLIYYSQIVNDFQKGDIAEGYSVSREKKESFPLTVTSAQKNPTAFYLCASSIREVYGYTFGSGTRLTVV.

Concerning this clone: The sequence runs out 3 residues before the end of the CDR3; the remainder is reconstructed from the germline J gene. J is TRBJ1-6 and V is TRBV11-2; D is perhaps TRBD1 (5 bases). The CDR3 has 14 amino acids. Germline values: CDR1 SGHAT, CDR2 FQNNGV. Incomplete CDR3 DNA: TGTGCCAGCAGCTTAGATCGGGACTCCTCAACC. This codes for CASSLDRDSST. The full-length CDR3 reads as CASSLDRDSSTLHF. The full variable domain, with the rest looked up from reference TRBV11-2 and TRBJ1-6, is EAGVAQSPRYKIIEKRQSVAFWCNPISGHATLYWYQQILGQGPKLLIQFQNNGVVDDSQLPKDRFSAERLKGVDSTLKIQPAKLEDSAVYLCASSLDRDSSTLHFGNGTRLTVT.

As regards this clone: Read data end 3 residues before the CDR3 end; the end is taken from the germline J gene. The chain has TRBV19 and TRBJ2-2, with 10 bases aligning to TRBD1. Per germline, CDR1 LNHDA and CDR2 SQIVND (reference sequence). CDR3 length: 15 amino acids. The CDR3 region is CASTTSRDRGEKLFF. CDR3 bases read: TGTGCCAGTACCACCTCGCGGGACAGGGGCGAAAAG.

About this clone itself: The missing CDR3 end, 3 residues past where the read stops, is filled in from the germline J gene. The chain employs TRBV5-6 and TRBJ2-7; D is perhaps TRBD1 (6 bases). V was pared by 2 bases and J by 6 bases, with 15 bases between. CDR3 size: 14 residues. The germline V gene encodes CDR1 SGHDT and CDR2 YYEEEE. CDR3 DNA (partial): TGTGCCAGCAGCTTTGACAGGAATTTGTTCGAG. Translated, it gives CASSFDRNLFE. The full-length CDR3 reads as CASSFDRNLFEQYF. Based on the CDR3 plus reference TRBV5-6 and TRBJ2-7, the full variable domain is DAGVTQSPTHLIKTRGQQVTLRCSPKSGHDTVSWYQQALGQGPQFIFQYYEEEERQRGNFPDRFSGHQFPNYSSELNVNALLLGDSALYLCASSFDRNLFEQYFGPGTRLTVT.

Points on this clone: Sequencing ends 3 residues short of the CDR3 end; the germline J gene provides the rest. V gene TRBV28 combines with J gene TRBJ2-7; D possibly corresponds to TRBD2 (5 bases). This CDR3 region has 14 residues. Germline CDR1 is MDHEN and CDR2 is SYDVKM. V was trimmed by 6 bases and J by 3 bases, leaving 15 bases between them. This CDR3 is CASSRADTSYEQYF. CDR3 bases read: TGTGCCAGCAGCCGCGCCGATACTAGCTACGAG.

Concerning this clone itself: The read gets to within 3 residues of the CDR3 end, and the germline J gene fills in the rest. The rearrangement uses TRBV5-4 and TRBJ2-2; D possibly corresponds to TRBD2 (7 bases). The CDR3 is made up of 15 amino acids. CDR1 and CDR2 (germline): SGHNT, YYREEE (reference sequence). The sequenced CDR3 bases are TGTGCCAGCAGCTTGGGGGGGGGCGGAGGTGAAAAG. Amino acids: CASSLGGGGGEK. The complete CDR3 sequence is CASSLGGGGGEKLFF.

With respect to this clone: Read data end 3 residues before the CDR3 end; the end is taken from the germline J gene. The chain recombines TRBV19 with TRBJ2-4; 12 bases are a match to TRBD1. CDR1 and CDR2 from the germline V gene are LNHDA and SQIVND (reference sequence). The length of the CDR3 is 15 residues. The sequenced part of the CDR3 DNA is TGTGCCAGTAAGGGGACAGGGGGCGTTTACTATGGT. This sequence encodes CASKGTGGVYYG. The full CDR3 is CASKGTGGVYYGQYF.

This clone is medium-sized by frequency. The read is 3 residues too short to cover the CDR3 end, so that end is filled in from the germline J gene. The chain is built from TRBV18 and TRBJ2-4; 10 bases agree with TRBD1. V shed 3 bases and J 7 bases; nucleotides not matched to a gene: 3. The CDR3 runs 14 residues. Germline V gene sequence: CDR1 KGHSH, CDR2 LQKENI. The CDR3 loop is CASSPGTGENIQYF. The DNA read from the CDR3 is TGTGCCAGCTCACCTGGGACAGGGGAGAACATT. Drawing the rest from reference TRBV18 and TRBJ2-4, the complete variable domain is NAGVMQNPRHLVRRRGQEARLRCSPMKGHSHVYWYRQLPEEGLKFMVYLQKENIIDESGMPKERFSAEFPKEGPSILRIQQVVRGDSAAYFCASSPGTGENIQYFGAGTRLSVL.

As concerns this clone: Read coverage stops 3 residues before the CDR3 terminus; the germline J gene supplies the remainder. J is TRBJ2-1 and V is TRBV5-1; 8 bases are a match to TRBD1. V gave up 3 bases and J gave up 7 bases; unmatched junction bases: 12. The CDR3 sequence is 16 residues long. Germline CDR1 reads SGHRS; CDR2 reads YFSETQ. CDR3 bases read: TGCGCCAGCAGCTCCCGGACAGGGAATATGGGAAATGAG. Residues: CASSSRTGNMGNE. The full CDR3 protein is CASSSRTGNMGNEQFF.